This T cell receptor beta chain was recovered during a study of CD8+ T cells in alopecia areata. Study findings and constraints: Lesional scalp, especially alopecia totalis/universalis, showed higher clonality than normal scalp.

RNA, once extracted, was reverse transcribed into cDNA for use as the sequencing template. Clones were read by immunoSEQ multiplex PCR, and TCRdb kept only the in-frame ones, dropping some. Among hundreds of thousands of clones, roughly two thirds were seen once, and the ten largest hold more than 0.95%. As concerns this clone: The antigen remains unidentified.

V was clipped by 6 bases and J by 5 bases; unmatched bases: 5. The CDR3 has 13 residues. The V gene's germline CDR1 is SGHDN and CDR2 FVKESK. The input for sequencing was CD4+ T cells sorted from blood, taken at week 0. The TCR originated in a human donor with alopecia areata. The chain couples TRBV14 to TRBJ2-5; TRBD1 matches at 8 bases. This CDR3 is CASRRTGSETQYF. The CDR3 bases are TGTGCCAGCAGACGGACAGGGTCCGAGACCCAGTACTTC.